This T cell receptor (beta chain) was recorded in a study of T cells after posttransplantation cyclophosphamide (dated by TCRdb to 2016 to 2018). For the wider study: The study tracked T cell repertoire reconstitution by TRB sequencing after myeloablative bone marrow transplantation using posttransplantation cyclophosphamide as GVHD prophylaxis. Public TRB sequences were searched against a database of over 3,600 sequences associated with responses to pathogens, tumor antigens, self-antigens and alloantigens. Because TRA and TRB clonality were tightly correlated in 9 or 10 samples, subsequent TCR analyses were focused on TRB only. Up to roughly 3 additional blood samples from 2 to 5.2 years after transplant were also TRB-sequenced in 3 patients, as was pretransplant blood from a handful of patients. Blood from all 30 or so PTCy patients who had 1-year posttransplant specimens underwent TRB sequencing. Antigen receptor sequencing was done on samples from 35 PTCy-treated patients and from roughly 15 related bone marrow donors of those patients. Study-level results and caveats: At 1-2 months, donor-recipient similarity was low but rose over the first year, and the later blood repertoires were often dominated by donor CD8+ memory clones. The TRB repertoires of T cells infiltrating skin or the GI tract showed only limited overlap with the TRB repertoires found in blood. Across a few dozen patients, TRB clonality was highly associated with recipient CMV seropositivity and CMV reactivation, and diversity in PTCy patients was similar to diversity in CNI/methotrexate controls.

A note on this clone: What this receptor recognizes is not known. No base quality values were provided; no much bigger clone lies one nucleotide off.

Genomic DNA was the input for TRB sequencing, which was run either with the immunoSEQ assay at survey resolution or with the hsTCRB kit. As for the original processing: The immunoSEQ software handled initial read processing, and the LymphoSeq R package was used for repertoire analyses. Clonality was computed as 1 minus normalized Shannon entropy, and a Gini coefficient was also calculated for each TRB dataset. To infer phenotypes in unsorted samples, TRB sequences from sorted subsets of the recipient or donor were mapped onto the unsorted samples of the same recipient. TCRdb took over this immuneACCESS table, retaining in-frame rearrangements with V and J assigned. Such tables are incomplete; in checked studies, under half of the missing clones stem from an unresolved V gene, and the remainder is unexplained. Clone size and the V and J calls come from that table; the DNA yielded D and trimming. Present in this sample are roughly 14,000 clones, approximately 82% of which were seen just once. The top ten constitute around 0.8% of the sample.

Related bone marrow donors provided peripheral blood samples on the day of marrow donation. Mononuclear cells from peripheral blood and bone marrow were separated by Ficoll-Hypaque density centrifugation and then cryopreserved. Sorting of CD4+ and CD8+ T cells, including naive and memory subsets, was performed by FACS on a FACSAria II. The CDR3 holds 13 amino acids from the cysteine to the phenylalanine. Only the CDR3 region is kept as DNA, spanning 39 bases read in frame from base 1. V loses 2 bases, J loses 2 bases, and the germline ends lie 6 bases apart. CDR1 and CDR2 are drawn from the germline V gene: SGHTA, FQGTGA.

The TCR originated in a man over 45 in good health, CMV-negative, and a related stem cell transplant donor. The sequenced sample consisted of memory CD4+ T cells sorted from PBMCs. The chain links TRBV7-3 with TRBJ1-1; TRBD1 is a weak D gene call, 5 bases matching. The nucleotides are TGTGCCAGCAGCTTAGGGGCAAACACTGAAGCTTTCTTT. This sequence encodes CASSLGANTEAFF.